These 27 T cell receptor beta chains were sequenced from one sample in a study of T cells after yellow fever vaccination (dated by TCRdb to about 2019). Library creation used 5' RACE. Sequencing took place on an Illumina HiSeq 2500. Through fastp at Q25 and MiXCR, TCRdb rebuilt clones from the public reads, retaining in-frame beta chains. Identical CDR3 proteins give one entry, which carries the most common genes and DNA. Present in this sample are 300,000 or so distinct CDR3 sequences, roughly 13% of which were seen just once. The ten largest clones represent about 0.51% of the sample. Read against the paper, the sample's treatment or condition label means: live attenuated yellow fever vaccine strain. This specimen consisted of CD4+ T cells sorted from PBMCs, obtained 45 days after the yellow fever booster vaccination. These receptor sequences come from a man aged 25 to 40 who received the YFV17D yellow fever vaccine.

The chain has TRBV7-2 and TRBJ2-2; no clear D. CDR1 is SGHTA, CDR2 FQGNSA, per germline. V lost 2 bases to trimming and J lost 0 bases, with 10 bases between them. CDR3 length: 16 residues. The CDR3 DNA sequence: TGTGCCAGCAGCTTAACGAGGACCACGAACACCGGGGAGCTGTTTTTT. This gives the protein CASSLTRTTNTGELFF. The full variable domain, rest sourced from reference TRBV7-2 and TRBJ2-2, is GAGVSQSPSNKVTEKGKDVELRCDPISGHTALYWYRQSLGQGLEFLIYFQGNSAPDKSGLPSDRFSAERTGGSVSTLTIQRTQQEDSAVYLCASSLTRTTNTGELFFGEGSRLTVL.

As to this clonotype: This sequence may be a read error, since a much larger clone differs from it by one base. The CDR3 DNA sequence: TGTGCCAGCAGTTCGGGACACTTCCAAGAGACCCAGTACTTC. Its translation: CASSSGHFQETQYF. This rearrangement joins TRBV12-3 or TRBV12-4 to TRBJ2-5, with D perhaps TRBD1 (6 bases). This CDR3 contains 14 residues. V was trimmed by 4 bases and J by 1 base, leaving 10 bases between them.

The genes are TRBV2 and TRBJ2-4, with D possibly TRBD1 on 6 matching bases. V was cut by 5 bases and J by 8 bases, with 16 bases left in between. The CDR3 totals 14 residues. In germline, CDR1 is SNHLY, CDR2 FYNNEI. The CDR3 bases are TGTGCCAGCAGTCCCTTCCAGGGGCGGGACATTCAGTACTTC. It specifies CASSPFQGRDIQYF.

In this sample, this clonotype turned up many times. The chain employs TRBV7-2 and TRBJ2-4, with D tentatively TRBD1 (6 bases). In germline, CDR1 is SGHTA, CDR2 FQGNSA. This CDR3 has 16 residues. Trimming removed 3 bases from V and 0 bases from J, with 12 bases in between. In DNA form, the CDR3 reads TGTGCCAGCAGCTTTCCAGGGGTTATAGCCAAAAACATTCAGTACTTC. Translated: CASSFPGVIAKNIQYF.

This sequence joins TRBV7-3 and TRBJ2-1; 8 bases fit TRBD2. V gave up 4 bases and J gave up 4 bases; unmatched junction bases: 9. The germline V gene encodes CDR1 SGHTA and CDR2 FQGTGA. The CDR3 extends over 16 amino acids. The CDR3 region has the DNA TGTGCCAGCAGCTCGATTCCGGGACTAGGGTACAATGAGCAGTTCTTC. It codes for CASSSIPGLGYNEQFF.

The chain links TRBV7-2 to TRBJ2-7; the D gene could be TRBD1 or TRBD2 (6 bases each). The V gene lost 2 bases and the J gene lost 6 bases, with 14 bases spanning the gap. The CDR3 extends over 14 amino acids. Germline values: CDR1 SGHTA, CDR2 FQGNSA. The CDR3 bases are TGTGCCAGCAGCTTAACGGGGGCAGATTCCGAGCAGTACTTC. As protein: CASSLTGADSEQYF.

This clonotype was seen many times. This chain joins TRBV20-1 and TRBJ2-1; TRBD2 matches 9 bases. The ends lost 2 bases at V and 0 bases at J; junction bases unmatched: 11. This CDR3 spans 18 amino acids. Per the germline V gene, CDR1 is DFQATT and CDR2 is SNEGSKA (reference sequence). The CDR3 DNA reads TGCAGTGCTAGATCATTGACTTTTAGCGGGAGCTCCTACAATGAGCAGTTCTTC. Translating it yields CSARSLTFSGSSYNEQFF.

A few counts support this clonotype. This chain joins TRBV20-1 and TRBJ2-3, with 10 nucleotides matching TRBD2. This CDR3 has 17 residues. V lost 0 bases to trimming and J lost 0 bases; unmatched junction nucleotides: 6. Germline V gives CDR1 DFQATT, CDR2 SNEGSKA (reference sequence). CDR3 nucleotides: TGCAGTGCTAGAGATGCTACTAGCGGGATGAGCACAGATACGCAGTATTTT. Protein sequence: CSARDATSGMSTDTQYF.

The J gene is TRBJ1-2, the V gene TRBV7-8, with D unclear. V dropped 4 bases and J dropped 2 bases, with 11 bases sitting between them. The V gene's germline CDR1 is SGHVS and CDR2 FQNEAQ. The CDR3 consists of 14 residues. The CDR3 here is CASSSSLANYGYTF. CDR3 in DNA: TGTGCCAGCAGCTCTTCCCTTGCGAACTATGGCTACACCTTC.

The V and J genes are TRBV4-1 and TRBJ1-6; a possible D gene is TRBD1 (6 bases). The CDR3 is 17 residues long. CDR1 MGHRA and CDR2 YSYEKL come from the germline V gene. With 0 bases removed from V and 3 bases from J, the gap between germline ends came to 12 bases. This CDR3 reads CASSQDLGQNYNSPLHF. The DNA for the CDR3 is TGCGCCAGCAGCCAAGACCTCGGACAGAACTATAATTCACCCCTCCACTTT.

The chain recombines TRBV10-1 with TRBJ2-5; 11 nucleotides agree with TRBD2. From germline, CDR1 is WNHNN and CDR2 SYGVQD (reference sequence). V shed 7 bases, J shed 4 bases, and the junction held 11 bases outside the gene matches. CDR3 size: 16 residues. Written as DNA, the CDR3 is TGCGCCAGCACCGAACCACTAGCGGGAGCAGGAGAGACCCAGTACTTC. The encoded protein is CASTEPLAGAGETQYF.

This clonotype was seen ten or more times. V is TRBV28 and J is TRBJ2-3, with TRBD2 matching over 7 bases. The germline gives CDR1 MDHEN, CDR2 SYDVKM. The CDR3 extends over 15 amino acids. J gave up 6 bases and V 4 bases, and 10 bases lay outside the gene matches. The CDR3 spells CASSSGAAGPDTQYF. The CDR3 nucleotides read TGTGCCAGCAGTTCCGGTGCAGCGGGGCCGGATACGCAGTATTTT.

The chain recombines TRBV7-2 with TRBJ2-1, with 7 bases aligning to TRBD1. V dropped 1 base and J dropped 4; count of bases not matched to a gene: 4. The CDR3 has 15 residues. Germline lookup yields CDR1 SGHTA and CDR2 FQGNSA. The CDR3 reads CASSLDGQVYNEQFF. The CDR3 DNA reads TGTGCCAGCAGCTTAGACGGACAGGTTTACAATGAGCAGTTCTTC.

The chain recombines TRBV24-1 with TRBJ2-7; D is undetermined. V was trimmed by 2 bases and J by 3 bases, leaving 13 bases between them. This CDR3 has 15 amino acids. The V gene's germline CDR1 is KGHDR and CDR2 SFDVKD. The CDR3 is CATSDSRVVGYEQYF. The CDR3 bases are TGTGCCACCAGTGATTCTAGGGTAGTCGGCTACGAGCAGTACTTC.

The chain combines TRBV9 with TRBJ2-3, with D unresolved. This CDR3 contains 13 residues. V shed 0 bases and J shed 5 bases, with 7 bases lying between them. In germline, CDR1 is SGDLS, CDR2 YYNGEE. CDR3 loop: CASSVGNLDTQYF. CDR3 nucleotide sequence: TGTGCCAGCAGCGTAGGGAACCTAGATACGCAGTATTTT.

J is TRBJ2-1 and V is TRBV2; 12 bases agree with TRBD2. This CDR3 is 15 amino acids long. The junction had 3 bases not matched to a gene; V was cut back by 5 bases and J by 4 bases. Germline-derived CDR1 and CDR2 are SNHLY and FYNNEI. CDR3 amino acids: CASSRTSGNYNEQFF. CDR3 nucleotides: TGTGCCAGCAGTAGGACTAGCGGGAATTACAATGAGCAGTTCTTC.

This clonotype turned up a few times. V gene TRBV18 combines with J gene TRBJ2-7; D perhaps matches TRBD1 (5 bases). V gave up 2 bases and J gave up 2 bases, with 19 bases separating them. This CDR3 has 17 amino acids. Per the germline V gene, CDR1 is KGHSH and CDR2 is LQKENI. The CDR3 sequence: CASSPSAGQGMAYEQYF. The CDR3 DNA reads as TGTGCCAGCTCACCATCCGCCGGGCAGGGTATGGCCTACGAGCAGTACTTC.

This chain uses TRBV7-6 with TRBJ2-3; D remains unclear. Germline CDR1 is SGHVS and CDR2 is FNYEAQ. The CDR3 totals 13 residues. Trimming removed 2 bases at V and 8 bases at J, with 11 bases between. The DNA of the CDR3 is TGTGCCAGCAGCTTATCGGTGGTGGGTACGCAGTATTTT. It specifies CASSLSVVGTQYF.

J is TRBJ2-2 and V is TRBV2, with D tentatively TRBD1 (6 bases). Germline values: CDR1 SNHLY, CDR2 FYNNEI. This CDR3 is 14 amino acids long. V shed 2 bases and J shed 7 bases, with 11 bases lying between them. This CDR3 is CASSEQQGHGELFF. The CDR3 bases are TGTGCCAGCAGTGAACAACAGGGTCACGGGGAGCTGTTTTTT.

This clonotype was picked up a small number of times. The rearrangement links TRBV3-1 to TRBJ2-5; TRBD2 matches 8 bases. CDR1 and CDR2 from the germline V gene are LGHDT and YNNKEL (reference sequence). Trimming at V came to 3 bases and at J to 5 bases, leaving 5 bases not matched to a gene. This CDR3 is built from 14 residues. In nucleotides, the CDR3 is TGTGCCAGCAGCCACCGGGGGGGAGAGGAGACCCAGTACTTC. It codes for CASSHRGGEETQYF.

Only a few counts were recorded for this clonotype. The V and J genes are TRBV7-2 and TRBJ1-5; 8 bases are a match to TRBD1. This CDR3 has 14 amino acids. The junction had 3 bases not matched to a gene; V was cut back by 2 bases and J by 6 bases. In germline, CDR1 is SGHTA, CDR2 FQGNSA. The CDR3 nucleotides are TGTGCCAGCAGCTTATTAACAGGGGGTCAGCCCCAGCATTTT. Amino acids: CASSLLTGGQPQHF.

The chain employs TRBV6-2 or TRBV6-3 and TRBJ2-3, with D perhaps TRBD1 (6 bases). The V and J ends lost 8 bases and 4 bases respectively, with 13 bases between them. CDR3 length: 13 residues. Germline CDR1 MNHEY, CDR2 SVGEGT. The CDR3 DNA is TGTGCCAGCCGGGACAAAAGGGCAGATACGCAGTATTTT. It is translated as CASRDKRADTQYF.

CDR3 nucleotide sequence: TGTGCCAGCAGCTTACCGGGACTAGCGGGAGCAGACACCGGTGAGCAGTTCTTC. Protein product: CASSLPGLAGADTGEQFF. The chain uses TRBV11-1 and TRBJ2-1; the match to TRBD2 covers 14 bases. The CDR3 sequence is 18 residues long. Germline CDR1 and CDR2: SGHAT and FQDESV (reference sequence). The junction had 12 bases not matched to a gene; V was cut back by 2 bases and J by 9 bases.

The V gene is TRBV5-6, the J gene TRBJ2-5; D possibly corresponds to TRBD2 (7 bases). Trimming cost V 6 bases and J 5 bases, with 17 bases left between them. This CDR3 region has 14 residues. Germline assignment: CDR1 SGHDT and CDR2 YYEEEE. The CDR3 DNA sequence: TGTGCCAGCAACAGAGGGGGGGTTCGTGAGACCCAGTACTTC. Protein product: CASNRGGVRETQYF.

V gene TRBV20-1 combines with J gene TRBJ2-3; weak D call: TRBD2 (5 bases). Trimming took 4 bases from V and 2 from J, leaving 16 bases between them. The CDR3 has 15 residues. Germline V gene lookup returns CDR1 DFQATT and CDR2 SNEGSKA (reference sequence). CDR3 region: CSATAIERITDTQYF. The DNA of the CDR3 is TGCAGTGCTACAGCGATAGAGCGGATCACAGATACGCAGTATTTT.

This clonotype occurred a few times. CDR3 in DNA: TGCAGCGCGGGGGCGCACGATGAAAAACTGTTTTTT. This sequence encodes CSAGAHDEKLFF. The V call is TRBV29-1, the J call TRBJ1-4, with TRBD1 as a possible D gene (6 bases). Trimming took off 7 bases at V and 6 bases at J, with 12 bases between the two ends. Germline lookup yields CDR1 SQVTM and CDR2 ANQGSEA. The CDR3 covers 12 residues.

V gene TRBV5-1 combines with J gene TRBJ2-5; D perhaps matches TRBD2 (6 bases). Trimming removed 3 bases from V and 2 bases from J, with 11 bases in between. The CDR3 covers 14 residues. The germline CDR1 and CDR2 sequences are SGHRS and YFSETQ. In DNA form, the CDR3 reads TGCGCCAGCAGCTCGCAAAGCGGGCAAGAGACCCAGTACTTC. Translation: CASSSQSGQETQYF.